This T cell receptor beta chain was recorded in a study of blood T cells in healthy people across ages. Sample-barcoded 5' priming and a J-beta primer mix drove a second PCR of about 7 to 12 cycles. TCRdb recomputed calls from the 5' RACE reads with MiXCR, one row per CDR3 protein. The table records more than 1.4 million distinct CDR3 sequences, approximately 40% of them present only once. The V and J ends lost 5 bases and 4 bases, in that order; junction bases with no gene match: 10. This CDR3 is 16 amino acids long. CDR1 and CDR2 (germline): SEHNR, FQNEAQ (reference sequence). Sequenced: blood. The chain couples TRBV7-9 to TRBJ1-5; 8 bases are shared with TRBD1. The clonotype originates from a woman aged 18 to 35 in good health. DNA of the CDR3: TGTGCCAGCAGCGAAACGGACAGGGACGGGAATCAGCCCCAGCATTTT. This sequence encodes CASSETDRDGNQPQHF.